These 24 T cell receptor beta chains share one sample of origin, sequenced in a study of identical twins. Each CDR3 protein is one row after TCRdb ran MiXCR on the 5' RACE reads. Among under 350,000 distinct CDR3 sequences listed, more than 8% were seen once. The same specimen was also included in a second study, on yellow fever vaccine responses in identical twins.

Specimen: CD8+ T cells sorted from blood. These receptor sequences come from a woman under 30 in good health.

The CDR3 bases are TGTGCCAGCAGTCCCCCACCCACAGGTTCCCCAGGTGAGCAGTTCTTC. Its translation is CASSPPPTGSPGEQFF. The J gene is TRBJ2-1, the V gene TRBV28; D is possibly TRBD1 (5 bases). From germline, CDR1 is MDHEN and CDR2 SYDVKM. This CDR3 region has 16 residues. V was cut by 5 bases and J by 9 bases, with 23 bases left in between.

As concerns this clonotype: Germline is not matched at one junction end, which may reflect a read error. The chain carries TRBV3-1 and TRBJ2-1; TRBD2 matches 10 bases. The CDR3 length is 15 residues. CDR1 LGHDT and CDR2 YNNKEL come from the germline V gene (reference sequence). The CDR3 loop reads CVSSRSGGATNEQFF. CDR3 nucleotide sequence: TGTGTCAGCAGCCGCAGCGGGGGGGCGACCAATGAGCAGTTCTTC.

The chain recombines TRBV20-1 with TRBJ2-7; tentatively, D is TRBD1 (5 bases). This CDR3 has 15 amino acids. The V end was cut by 6 bases, the J end by 2 bases, with 20 bases between. CDR1 is DFQATT, CDR2 SNEGSKA, per germline (reference sequence). The CDR3: CSAMYRKDSTYEQYF. For the CDR3, the DNA is TGCAGTGCAATGTACAGGAAAGACTCTACCTACGAGCAGTACTTC.

This clonotype was observed many times. A read error may produce the germline difference seen at one junction end. This chain links TRBV7-7 with TRBJ2-3; no definite D call. In germline, CDR1 is SSHAT, CDR2 FNYEAQ (reference sequence). This CDR3 spans 15 amino acids. CDR3 coding DNA: TGTGCTAGCAGCTTAGCATCTGCACCAACAGATACGCAGTATTTT. Translating it yields CASSLASAPTDTQYF.

This clonotype was found many times. The rearrangement uses TRBV4-1 and TRBJ2-3; D might be TRBD2 (5 bases). The CDR3 totals 13 residues. Trimming took off 2 bases at V and 9 bases at J, with 12 bases between the two ends. Germline V gene lookup returns CDR1 MGHRA and CDR2 YSYEKL. The DNA for the CDR3 is TGCGCCAGCAGCCAACTGGGGTCGGGGACGCAGTATTTT. This sequence encodes CASSQLGSGTQYF.

The gene calls are TRBV11-2 and TRBJ2-3; D not certain. Germline values: CDR1 SGHAT, CDR2 FQNNGV. V shed 1 base and J shed 2 bases, with 7 bases lying between them. CDR3 size: 14 residues. CDR3 residues: CASSLVVYTDTQYF. In nucleotides, the CDR3 is TGTGCCAGCAGCTTAGTGGTCTACACAGATACGCAGTATTTT.

In its sample, this clonotype was seen many times. The CDR3 DNA reads as TGTGCCAGCAGTTCTACAGGGGGGCGCACTGAAGCTTTCTTT. It codes for CASSSTGGRTEAFF. The chain combines TRBV12-3 or TRBV12-4 with TRBJ1-1; 8 positions match TRBD1. This CDR3 is 14 amino acids long. With 4 bases clipped from V and 4 bases from J, the junction kept 5 bases outside the gene matches.

The rearrangement links TRBV11-2 to TRBJ2-7; D possibly matches TRBD1 or TRBD2 (5 bases each). The CDR3 contains 16 residues. Germline V gives CDR1 SGHAT, CDR2 FQNNGV. Trimming shortened V by 0 bases and J by 3 bases, and 15 bases separated the two germline ends. The CDR3 nucleotides read TGTGCCAGCAGCTTAGATCCCGGGACCGTCTTCTACGAGCAGTACTTC. Residues: CASSLDPGTVFYEQYF.

This clonotype appeared many times. J is TRBJ1-5 and V is TRBV9, with D unclear. Germline V gene data show CDR1 as SGDLS and CDR2 as YYNGEE. V was pared by 0 bases and J by 4 bases, with 11 bases between. There are 15 residues in the CDR3. CDR3 residues: CASSVGAGLNQPQHF. The CDR3 DNA reads as TGTGCCAGCAGCGTAGGGGCAGGTCTGAATCAGCCCCAGCATTTT.

This clonotype was recorded a few times. CDR3 DNA: TGTGCCAGCAGTAACATCCTCGGGTCTTCCTACGAGCAGTACTTC. Encoded protein: CASSNILGSSYEQYF. This sequence joins TRBV27 and TRBJ2-7; D ambiguous. V was pared by 5 bases and J by 1 base, with 15 bases between. The CDR3 extends over 15 amino acids. Per germline, CDR1 MNHEY and CDR2 SMNVEV (reference sequence).

This chain joins TRBV7-9 and TRBJ1-1; D not resolved. Between the trimmed V and J ends, which lost 0 bases and 4 bases, there was a span of 18 bases. Germline V gene lookup returns CDR1 SEHNR and CDR2 FQNEAQ (reference sequence). CDR3 length equals 17 residues. The CDR3 reads CASSLAHPVPGTTEAFF. Here the CDR3 DNA reads TGTGCCAGCAGCTTAGCCCATCCGGTCCCCGGTACCACTGAAGCTTTCTTT.

This clonotype was detected ten times or more. This chain joins TRBV10-3 and TRBJ2-1, with D uncertain. The CDR3 is made up of 14 amino acids. CDR1 and CDR2 from the germline V gene are ENHRY and SYGVKD. Trimming stripped 5 bases from V and 7 bases from J, with 15 bases between. The CDR3 reads CAISPTRTQNEQFF. In nucleotides, the CDR3 is TGTGCCATCAGTCCCACGAGAACTCAAAATGAGCAGTTCTTC.

This clonotype was counted only a few times. J is TRBJ1-2 and V is TRBV7-6; a weak D match, TRBD1 (6 bases). There are 15 residues in the CDR3. The germline V and J ends were trimmed by 5 bases and 6 bases, with 19 bases remaining between them. Looked up from germline, CDR1 is SGHVS and CDR2 is FNYEAQ. In nucleotides, the CDR3 is TGTGCCAGCAGCCCCCCCGGGGGGCGTATGAATGGCTACACCTTC. Amino acid sequence: CASSPPGGRMNGYTF.

This clonotype was picked up many times. The CDR3 sequence: CASRQGETQYF. CDR3 in DNA: TGTGCCAGCAGACAGGGGGAGACCCAGTACTTC. J is TRBJ2-5 and V is TRBV11-2; 7 bases map to TRBD1. Unmatched junction bases numbered 0, after V lost 6 bases and J lost 5 bases. Germline loops: CDR1 SGHAT, CDR2 FQNNGV. CDR3 length equals 11 residues. The full variable domain, completed using reference TRBV11-2 and TRBJ2-5, is EAGVAQSPRYKIIEKRQSVAFWCNPISGHATLYWYQQILGQGPKLLIQFQNNGVVDDSQLPKDRFSAERLKGVDSTLKIQPAKLEDSAVYLCASRQGETQYFGPGTRLLVL.

This clonotype has ten or more counts. The V and J genes are TRBV28 and TRBJ2-7; possible D gene TRBD2, 6 bases. The CDR3 runs to 14 residues. Germline CDR1 is MDHEN and CDR2 is SYDVKM. Deletions cut 2 bases from V and 2 bases from J, with 10 bases between. DNA for the CDR3: TGTGCCAGCAGTTTAGAGGCGGGACCCTACGAGCAGTACTTC. It encodes CASSLEAGPYEQYF.

This clonotype was counted ten times or more. The CDR3 loop reads CSVKGGTEAFF. The CDR3 DNA sequence: TGCAGCGTAAAAGGGGGCACTGAAGCTTTCTTT. The V and J genes are TRBV29-1 and TRBJ1-1; perhaps TRBD1 as D (6 bases). V was cut by 6 bases and J by 4 bases, with 9 bases left in between. Germline lookup yields CDR1 SQVTM and CDR2 ANQGSEA. This CDR3 is built from 11 residues.

This clonotype was detected many times. This chain's CDR3 is CASSPGLAAYEQYF. The CDR3 DNA sequence: TGCGCCAGCAGCCCGGGACTAGCGGCCTACGAGCAGTACTTC. The V and J genes are TRBV4-3 and TRBJ2-7; 11 bases line up with TRBD2. The V gene's germline CDR1 is LGHNA and CDR2 YSLEER. CDR3 size: 14 residues. V lost 4 bases and J lost 2; bases outside the gene matches: 1.

The V call is TRBV5-1, the J call TRBJ2-5; D is possibly TRBD2 (5 bases). Germline values: CDR1 SGHRS, CDR2 YFSETQ. V lost 4 bases, J lost 0 bases, and 7 bases lay in between. The CDR3 has 13 residues. CDR3 in amino acids: CASSTGNQETQYF. As DNA, the CDR3 is TGCGCCAGCAGCACCGGGAACCAAGAGACCCAGTACTTC.

This chain links TRBV27 with TRBJ2-7, with a possible D match to TRBD1 (5 bases). V was shortened by 4 bases and J by 2 bases, with 12 bases between the two germline ends. Germline-derived CDR1 and CDR2 are MNHEY and SMNVEV (reference sequence). The CDR3 has 14 amino acids. CDR3 amino acids: CASSSREIPYEQYF. CDR3 nucleotides: TGTGCCAGCAGTTCCAGGGAAATACCCTACGAGCAGTACTTC.

This chain uses TRBV7-8 with TRBJ2-5, with D perhaps matching TRBD1 or TRBD2 (5 bases each). CDR1 and CDR2 from the germline V gene are SGHVS and FQNEAQ. V was trimmed by 5 bases and J by 2 bases, leaving 15 bases between them. This CDR3 is built from 15 residues. The CDR3 is CASSPIHGAQETQYF. The CDR3 region has the DNA TGTGCCAGCAGCCCAATTCACGGGGCTCAAGAGACCCAGTACTTC.

This clonotype has a handful of counts. This chain uses TRBV4-3 with TRBJ2-1, with TRBD2 identical over 10 bases. In germline, CDR1 is LGHNA, CDR2 YSLEER. The length of the CDR3 is 17 residues. The trim removed 4 bases at V and 4 bases at J, leaving 10 bases unmatched. CDR3 residues: CASSPAQSSGRYNEQFF. The CDR3 DNA reads as TGCGCCAGCAGCCCCGCACAGAGTAGCGGGAGGTACAATGAGCAGTTCTTC.

This clonotype has a handful of counts. The CDR3 sequence: CASSSRDVDRIYSNQPQHF. Here the CDR3 DNA reads TGTGCCAGTAGTTCCCGGGACGTAGATCGGATTTATAGCAATCAGCCCCAGCATTTT. The V and J genes are TRBV19 and TRBJ1-5, with D possibly TRBD1 on 5 matching bases. V was shortened by 5 bases and J by 0 bases, with 23 bases between the two germline ends. The germline CDR1 and CDR2 sequences are LNHDA and SQIVND (reference sequence). This CDR3 contains 19 residues.

The chain couples TRBV11-2 to TRBJ2-1, with TRBD1 matching 12 bases. The junction had 19 bases not matched to a gene; V was cut back by 4 bases and J by 12 bases. Germline V CDR1 and CDR2: SGHAT, FQNNGV. The CDR3 is 18 residues long. DNA of the CDR3: TGTGCCAGCAGCTCAAGGGACAGGGGGCTCGTGGCGGGAGGGCCGCAGTTCTTC. Amino acid sequence: CASSSRDRGLVAGGPQFF.

This clonotype was seen a few times. The chain uses TRBV24-1 and TRBJ2-1; 8 bases align to TRBD1. The CDR3 has 15 amino acids. V gave up 6 bases and J gave up 10 bases; unmatched junction bases: 13. CDR1 KGHDR and CDR2 SFDVKD come from the germline V gene. For the CDR3, the DNA is TGTGCCACCAGTTCAACGGGCAGGGGGCCGCCCGAGCAGTTCTTC. This codes for CATSSTGRGPPEQFF.